Below are 5 T cell receptor beta chains sequenced from a single sample in a study of T cells after yellow fever vaccination. TCRdb reanalysed the 5' RACE reads using MiXCR and keeps one entry per CDR3 protein. The profile shows 100,000 to 150,000 distinct CDR3 sequences, about 8.8% of them singletons. This sample comprised CD8+ T cells sorted from PBMCs, obtained on the day of the yellow fever booster vaccination. These receptors all stem from a man in his late teens or twenties who received the YFV17D yellow fever vaccine.

V gene TRBV7-6 combines with J gene TRBJ2-7; D is unclear. CDR1 and CDR2 (germline): SGHVS, FNYEAQ. Trimming cost V 1 base and J 7 bases, with 14 bases left between them. The CDR3 has 14 residues. This CDR3 is CASSLGLGVWEQYF. Here the CDR3 DNA reads TGTGCCAGCAGCTTAGGCCTGGGCGTCTGGGAGCAGTACTTC.

This clonotype has more than one count but fewer than ten. The chain uses TRBV4-1 and TRBJ2-2; the D gene is possibly TRBD2 (5 bases). Trimming pared 6 bases from V and 1 base from J, leaving 9 bases between. Germline-derived CDR1 and CDR2 are MGHRA and YSYEKL. The CDR3 length is 14 residues. CDR3 sequence (DNA): TGCGCCAGCAGTTCGGGGAGGAACACCGGGGAGCTGTTTTTT. The encoded protein is CASSSGRNTGELFF.

Worth noting for this clonotype: Since a much larger clone is just one base distant, this may be a read error. The chain has TRBV29-1 and TRBJ2-7, with D perhaps matching TRBD2 (5 bases). V was cut by 1 base and J by 7 bases, with 14 bases left in between. Germline lookup yields CDR1 SQVTM and CDR2 ANQGSEA. This CDR3 spans 13 amino acids. The CDR3 DNA reads as TGCAGCGTTGAAGGCTTGGACTGGGAGGAGCAGTACTTC. Protein product: CSVEGLDWEEQYF.

This clonotype was seen just once. V and J are TRBV5-1 and TRBJ2-2; D call uncertain. The CDR3 runs 12 residues. Germline assignment: CDR1 SGHRS and CDR2 YFSETQ. The V end was cut by 7 bases, the J end by 5 bases, with 9 bases between. CDR3 loop: CASCPGTGELFF. The DNA for the CDR3 is TGCGCCAGCTGCCCTGGAACCGGGGAGCTGTTTTTT. Variable domain in full (rest from reference TRBV5-1 and TRBJ2-2): KAGVTQTPRYLIKTRGQQVTLSCSPISGHRSVSWYQQTPGQGLQFLFEYFSETQRNKGNFPGRFSGRQFSNSRSEMNVSTLELGDSALYLCASCPGTGELFFGEGSRLTVL.

The CDR3 nucleotides are TGTGCCACACAGGGGTCGGAGAACGTTTACGAGCAGTTCTTC. It yields the protein CATQGSENVYEQFF. The chain links TRBV2 to TRBJ2-1; 7 nucleotides align to TRBD1. The CDR3 runs to 14 residues. V lost 10 bases, J lost 10 bases, and 16 bases stayed unmatched. Germline assignment: CDR1 SNHLY and CDR2 FYNNEI. Together with reference TRBV2 and TRBJ2-1, the CDR3 gives the full variable domain: EPEVTQTPSHQVTQMGQEVILRCVPISNHLYFYWYRQILGQKVEFLVSFYNNEISEKSEIFDDQFSVERPDGSNFTLKIRSTKLEDSAMYFCATQGSENVYEQFFGPGTRLTVL.